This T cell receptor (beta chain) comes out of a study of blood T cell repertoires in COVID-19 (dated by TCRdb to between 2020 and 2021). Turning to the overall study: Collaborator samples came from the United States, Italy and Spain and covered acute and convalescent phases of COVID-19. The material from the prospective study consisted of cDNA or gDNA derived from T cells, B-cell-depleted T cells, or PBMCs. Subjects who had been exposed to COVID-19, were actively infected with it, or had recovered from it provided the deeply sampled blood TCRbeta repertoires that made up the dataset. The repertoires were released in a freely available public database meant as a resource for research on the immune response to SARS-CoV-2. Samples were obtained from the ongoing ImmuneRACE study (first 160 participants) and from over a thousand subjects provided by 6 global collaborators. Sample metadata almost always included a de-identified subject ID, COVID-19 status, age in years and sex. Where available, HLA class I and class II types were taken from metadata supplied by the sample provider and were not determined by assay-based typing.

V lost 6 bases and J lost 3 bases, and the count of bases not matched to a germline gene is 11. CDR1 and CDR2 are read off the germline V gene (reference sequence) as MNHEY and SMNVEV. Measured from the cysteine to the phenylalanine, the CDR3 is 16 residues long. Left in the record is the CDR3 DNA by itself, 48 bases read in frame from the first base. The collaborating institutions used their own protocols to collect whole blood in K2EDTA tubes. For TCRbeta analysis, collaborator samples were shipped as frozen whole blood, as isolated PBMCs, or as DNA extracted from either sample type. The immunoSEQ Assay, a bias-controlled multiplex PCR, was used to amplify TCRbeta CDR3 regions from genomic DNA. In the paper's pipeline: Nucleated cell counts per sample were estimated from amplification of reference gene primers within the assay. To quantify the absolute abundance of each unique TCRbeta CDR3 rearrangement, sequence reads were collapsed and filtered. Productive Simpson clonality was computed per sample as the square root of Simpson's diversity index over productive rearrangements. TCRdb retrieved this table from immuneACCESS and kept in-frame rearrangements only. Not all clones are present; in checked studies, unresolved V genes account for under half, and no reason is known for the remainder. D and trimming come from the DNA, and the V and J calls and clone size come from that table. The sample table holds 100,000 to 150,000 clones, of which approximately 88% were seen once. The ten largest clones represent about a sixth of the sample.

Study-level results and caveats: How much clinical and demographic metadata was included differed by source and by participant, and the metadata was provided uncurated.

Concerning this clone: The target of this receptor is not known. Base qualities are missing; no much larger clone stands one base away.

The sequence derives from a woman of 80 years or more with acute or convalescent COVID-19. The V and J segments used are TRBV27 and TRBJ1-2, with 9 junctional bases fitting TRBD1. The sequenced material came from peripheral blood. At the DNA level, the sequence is TGTGCCAGCAGAGGGACAGGGAAGACTGCCTACTATGGCTACACCTTC. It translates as CASRGTGKTAYYGYTF.